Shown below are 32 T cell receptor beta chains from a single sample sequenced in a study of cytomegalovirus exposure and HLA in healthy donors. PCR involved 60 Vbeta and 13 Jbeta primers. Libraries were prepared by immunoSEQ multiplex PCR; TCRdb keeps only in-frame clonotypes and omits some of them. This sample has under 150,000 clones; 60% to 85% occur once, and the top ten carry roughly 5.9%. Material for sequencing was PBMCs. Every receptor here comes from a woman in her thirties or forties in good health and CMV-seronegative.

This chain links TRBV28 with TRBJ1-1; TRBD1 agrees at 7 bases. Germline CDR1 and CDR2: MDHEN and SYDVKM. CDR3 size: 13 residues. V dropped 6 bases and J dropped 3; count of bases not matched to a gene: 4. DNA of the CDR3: TGTGCCAGCAGAGGACAGGTTGACACTGAAGCTTTCTTT. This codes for CASRGQVDTEAFF.

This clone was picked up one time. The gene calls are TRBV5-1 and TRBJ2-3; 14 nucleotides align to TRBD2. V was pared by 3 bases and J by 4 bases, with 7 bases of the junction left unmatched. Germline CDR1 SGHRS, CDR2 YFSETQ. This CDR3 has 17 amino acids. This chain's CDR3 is CASSSLGLAGAADTQYF. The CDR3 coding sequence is TGCGCCAGCAGCTCGCTGGGACTAGCGGGAGCAGCAGATACGCAGTATTTT.

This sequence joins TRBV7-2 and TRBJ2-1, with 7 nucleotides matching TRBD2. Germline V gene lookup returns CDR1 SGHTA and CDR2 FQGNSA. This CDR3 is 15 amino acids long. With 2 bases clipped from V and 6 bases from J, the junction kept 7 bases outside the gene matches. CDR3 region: CASSLSFGGSNEQFF. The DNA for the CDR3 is TGTGCCAGCAGCTTAAGTTTCGGGGGGAGCAATGAGCAGTTCTTC.

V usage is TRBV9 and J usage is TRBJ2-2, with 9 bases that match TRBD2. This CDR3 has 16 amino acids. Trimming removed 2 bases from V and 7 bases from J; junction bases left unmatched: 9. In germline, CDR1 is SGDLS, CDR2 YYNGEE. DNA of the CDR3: TGTGCCAGCAGCGTTAGCGGGAGACTTGGTAACGGGGAGCTGTTTTTT. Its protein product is CASSVSGRLGNGELFF.

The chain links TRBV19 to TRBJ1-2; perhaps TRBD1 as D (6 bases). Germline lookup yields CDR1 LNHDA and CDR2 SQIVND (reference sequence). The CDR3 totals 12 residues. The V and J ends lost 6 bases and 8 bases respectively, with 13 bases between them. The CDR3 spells CASSRTASGYTF. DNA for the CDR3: TGTGCCAGTAGCCGGACAGCTAGCGGCTACACCTTC.

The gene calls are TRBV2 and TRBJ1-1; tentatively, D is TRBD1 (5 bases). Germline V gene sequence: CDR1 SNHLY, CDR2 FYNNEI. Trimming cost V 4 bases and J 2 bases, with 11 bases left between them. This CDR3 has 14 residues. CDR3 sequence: CASSVLGHNTEAFF. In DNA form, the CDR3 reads TGTGCCAGCAGTGTGTTAGGACATAACACTGAAGCTTTCTTT. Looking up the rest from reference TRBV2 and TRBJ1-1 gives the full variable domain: EPEVTQTPSHQVTQMGQEVILRCVPISNHLYFYWYRQILGQKVEFLVSFYNNEISEKSEIFDDQFSVERPDGSNFTLKIRSTKLEDSAMYFCASSVLGHNTEAFFGQGTRLTVV.

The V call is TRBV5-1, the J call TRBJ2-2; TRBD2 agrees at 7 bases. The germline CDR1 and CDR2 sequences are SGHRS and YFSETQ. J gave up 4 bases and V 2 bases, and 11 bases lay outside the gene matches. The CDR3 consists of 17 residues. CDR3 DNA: TGCGCCAGCAGCTTCCCTACGGCGGGAGTAACCACCGGGGAGCTGTTTTTT. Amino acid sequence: CASSFPTAGVTTGELFF.

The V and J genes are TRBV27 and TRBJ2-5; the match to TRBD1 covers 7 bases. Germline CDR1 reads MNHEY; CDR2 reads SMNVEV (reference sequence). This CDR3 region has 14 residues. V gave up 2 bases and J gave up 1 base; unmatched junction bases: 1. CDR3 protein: CASSLRDSQETQYF. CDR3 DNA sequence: TGTGCCAGCAGTTTAAGGGACAGCCAAGAGACCCAGTACTTC.

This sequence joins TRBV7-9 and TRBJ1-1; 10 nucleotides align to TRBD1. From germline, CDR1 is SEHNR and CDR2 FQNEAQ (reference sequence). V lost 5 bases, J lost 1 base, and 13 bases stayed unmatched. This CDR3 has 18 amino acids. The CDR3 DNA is TGTGCCAGCAGCCCGAGACAGGGGGCAGGGCGCCCGAACACTGAAGCTTTCTTT. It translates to CASSPRQGAGRPNTEAFF.

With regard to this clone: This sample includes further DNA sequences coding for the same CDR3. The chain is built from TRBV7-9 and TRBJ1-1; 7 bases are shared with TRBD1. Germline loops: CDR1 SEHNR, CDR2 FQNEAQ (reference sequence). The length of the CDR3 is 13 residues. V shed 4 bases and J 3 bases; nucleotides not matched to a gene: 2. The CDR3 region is CASSSTGYTEAFF. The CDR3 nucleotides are TGTGCCAGCAGCTCGACAGGGTACACTGAAGCTTTCTTT.

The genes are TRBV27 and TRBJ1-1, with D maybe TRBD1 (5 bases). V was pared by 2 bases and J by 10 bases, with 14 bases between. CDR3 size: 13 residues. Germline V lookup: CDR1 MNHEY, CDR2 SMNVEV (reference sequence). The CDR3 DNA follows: TGTGCCAGCAGTTTAGCCCCGGTGGGGGGAGCTTTCTTT. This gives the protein CASSLAPVGGAFF.

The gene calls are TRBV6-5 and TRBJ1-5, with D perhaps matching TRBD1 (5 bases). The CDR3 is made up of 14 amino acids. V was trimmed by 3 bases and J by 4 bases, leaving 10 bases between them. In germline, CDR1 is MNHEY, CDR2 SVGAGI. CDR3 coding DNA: TGTGCCAGCAGTTATTCAGACAGAAATCAGCCCCAGCATTTT. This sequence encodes CASSYSDRNQPQHF.

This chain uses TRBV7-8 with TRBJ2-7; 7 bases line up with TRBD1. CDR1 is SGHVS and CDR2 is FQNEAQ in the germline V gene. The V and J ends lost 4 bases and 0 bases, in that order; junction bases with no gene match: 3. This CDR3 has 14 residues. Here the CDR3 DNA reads TGTGCCAGCAGCTACCGACAGGGCTCCTACGAGCAGTACTTC. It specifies CASSYRQGSYEQYF.

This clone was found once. CDR3 DNA: TGTGCCAGCAGCGGACAGAACACCGGGGAGCTGTTTTTT. Protein sequence: CASSGQNTGELFF. This chain joins TRBV6-5 and TRBJ2-2, with D maybe TRBD1 (5 bases). This CDR3 is built from 13 residues. Germline CDR1 is MNHEY and CDR2 is SVGAGI. V was shortened by 6 bases and J by 1 base, with 6 bases between the two germline ends.

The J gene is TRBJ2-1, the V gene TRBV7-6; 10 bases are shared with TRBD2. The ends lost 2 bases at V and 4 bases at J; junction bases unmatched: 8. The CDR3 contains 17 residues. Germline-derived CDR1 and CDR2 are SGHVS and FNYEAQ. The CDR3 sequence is CASSLQREGLWYNEQFF. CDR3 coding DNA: TGTGCCAGCAGCTTACAGCGGGAGGGCCTATGGTACAATGAGCAGTTCTTC.

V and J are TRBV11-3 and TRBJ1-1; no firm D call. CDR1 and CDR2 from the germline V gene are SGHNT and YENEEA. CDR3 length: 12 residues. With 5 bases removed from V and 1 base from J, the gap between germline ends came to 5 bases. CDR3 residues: CASSRRNTEAFF. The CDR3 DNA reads TGTGCCAGCAGCCGCAGGAACACTGAAGCTTTCTTT.

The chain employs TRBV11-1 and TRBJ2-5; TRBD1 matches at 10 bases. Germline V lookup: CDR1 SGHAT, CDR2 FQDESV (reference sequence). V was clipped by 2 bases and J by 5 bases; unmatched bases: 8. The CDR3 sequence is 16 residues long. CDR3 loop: CASSLSGQGVAETQYF. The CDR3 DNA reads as TGTGCCAGCAGCTTATCCGGACAGGGGGTCGCGGAGACCCAGTACTTC.

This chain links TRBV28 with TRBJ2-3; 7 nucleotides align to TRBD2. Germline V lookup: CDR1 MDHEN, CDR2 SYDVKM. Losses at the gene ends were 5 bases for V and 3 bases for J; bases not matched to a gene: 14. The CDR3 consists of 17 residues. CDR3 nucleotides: TGTGCCAGCAGTCCTAGCCTCGGGGCCGGGGGGACAGATACGCAGTATTTT. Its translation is CASSPSLGAGGTDTQYF.

The CDR3 DNA reads TGCGCCAGCAGCCAACCGACTAGCGGGAGGACCAATGAGCAGTTCTTC. It yields the protein CASSQPTSGRTNEQFF. This rearrangement joins TRBV4-1 to TRBJ2-1; 13 positions match TRBD2. The CDR3 consists of 16 residues. Germline V lookup: CDR1 MGHRA, CDR2 YSYEKL. The trim removed 2 bases at V and 6 bases at J, leaving 4 bases unmatched.

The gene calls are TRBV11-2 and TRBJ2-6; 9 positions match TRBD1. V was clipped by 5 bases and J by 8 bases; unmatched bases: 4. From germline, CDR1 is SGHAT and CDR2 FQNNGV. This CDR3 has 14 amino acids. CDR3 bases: TGTGCCAGCAGCGTCGGACAGGGGACCAACGTCCTGACTTTC. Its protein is CASSVGQGTNVLTF. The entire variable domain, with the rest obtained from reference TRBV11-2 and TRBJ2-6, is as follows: EAGVAQSPRYKIIEKRQSVAFWCNPISGHATLYWYQQILGQGPKLLIQFQNNGVVDDSQLPKDRFSAERLKGVDSTLKIQPAKLEDSAVYLCASSVGQGTNVLTFGAGSRLTVL.

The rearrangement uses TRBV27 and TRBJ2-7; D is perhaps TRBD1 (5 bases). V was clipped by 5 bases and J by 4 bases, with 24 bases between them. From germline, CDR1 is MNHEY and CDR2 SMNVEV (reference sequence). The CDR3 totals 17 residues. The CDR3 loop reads CASSPQGRASWGYEQYF. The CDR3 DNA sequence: TGTGCCAGCAGTCCCCAGGGCAGGGCATCATGGGGATACGAGCAGTACTTC.

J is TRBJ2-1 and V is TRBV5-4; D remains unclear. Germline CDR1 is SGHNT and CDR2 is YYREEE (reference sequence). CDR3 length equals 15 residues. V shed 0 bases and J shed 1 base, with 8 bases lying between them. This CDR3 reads CASSLGPTSYNEQFF. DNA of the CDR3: TGTGCCAGCAGCTTGGGGCCGACATCCTACAATGAGCAGTTCTTC.

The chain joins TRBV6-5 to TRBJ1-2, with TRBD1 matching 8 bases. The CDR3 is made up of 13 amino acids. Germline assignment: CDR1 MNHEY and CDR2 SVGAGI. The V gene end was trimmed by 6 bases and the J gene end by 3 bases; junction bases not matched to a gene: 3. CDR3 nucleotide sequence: TGTGCCAGCAGGGGGGGACAGGACTATGGCTACACCTTC. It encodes CASRGGQDYGYTF.

The CDR3 here is CASSLGWGLGTDTQYF. CDR3 nucleotides: TGTGCCAGCAGCTTAGGATGGGGGCTCGGCACAGATACGCAGTATTTT. The J gene is TRBJ2-3, the V gene TRBV7-9; maybe TRBD1 (6 bases). The CDR3 consists of 16 residues. Looked up from germline, CDR1 is SEHNR and CDR2 is FQNEAQ (reference sequence). The V and J ends lost 1 base and 1 base respectively, with 12 bases between them.

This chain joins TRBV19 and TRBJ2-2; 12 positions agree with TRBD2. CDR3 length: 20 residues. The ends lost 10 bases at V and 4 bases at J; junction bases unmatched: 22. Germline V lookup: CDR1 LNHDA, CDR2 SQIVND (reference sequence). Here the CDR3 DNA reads TGTGCCACCCAGGGCCTTGACGGAGGGACTAGCGGGTTACCCACCGGGGAGCTGTTTTTT. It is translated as CATQGLDGGTSGLPTGELFF.

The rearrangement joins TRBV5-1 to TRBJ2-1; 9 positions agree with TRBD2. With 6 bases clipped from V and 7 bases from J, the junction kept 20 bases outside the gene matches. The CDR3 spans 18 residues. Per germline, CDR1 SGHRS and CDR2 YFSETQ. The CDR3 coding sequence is TGCGCCAGCACCTTACCAGCGGGAGGCCTCTCGAAGGGAAATGAGCAGTTCTTC. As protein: CASTLPAGGLSKGNEQFF.

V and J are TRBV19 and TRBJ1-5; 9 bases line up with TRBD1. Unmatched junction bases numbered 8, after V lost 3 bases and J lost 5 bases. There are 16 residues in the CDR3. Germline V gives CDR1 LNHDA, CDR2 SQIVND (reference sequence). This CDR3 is CASSILKQGAYQPQHF. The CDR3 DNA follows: TGTGCCAGTAGTATTCTAAAACAGGGGGCATATCAGCCCCAGCATTTT.

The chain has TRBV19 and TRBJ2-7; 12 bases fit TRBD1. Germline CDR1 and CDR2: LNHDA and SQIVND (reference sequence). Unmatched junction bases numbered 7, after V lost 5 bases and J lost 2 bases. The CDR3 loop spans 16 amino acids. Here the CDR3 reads CASSPGTGGSTYEQYF. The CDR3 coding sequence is TGTGCCAGTAGTCCCGGGACAGGGGGCTCAACCTACGAGCAGTACTTC.

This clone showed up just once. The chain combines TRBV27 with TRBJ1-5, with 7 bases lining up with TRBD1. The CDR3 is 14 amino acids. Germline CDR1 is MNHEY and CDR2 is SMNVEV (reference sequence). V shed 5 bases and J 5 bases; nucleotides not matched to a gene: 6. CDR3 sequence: CASSTGQQYQPQHF. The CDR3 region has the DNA TGTGCCAGCAGTACGGGACAGCAATATCAGCCCCAGCATTTT.

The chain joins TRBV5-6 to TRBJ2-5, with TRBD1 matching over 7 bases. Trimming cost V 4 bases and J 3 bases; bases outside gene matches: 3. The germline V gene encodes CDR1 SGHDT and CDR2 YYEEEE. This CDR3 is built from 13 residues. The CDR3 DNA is TGTGCCAGCAGCCCTGGGACAGAAGAGACCCAGTACTTC. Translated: CASSPGTEETQYF.

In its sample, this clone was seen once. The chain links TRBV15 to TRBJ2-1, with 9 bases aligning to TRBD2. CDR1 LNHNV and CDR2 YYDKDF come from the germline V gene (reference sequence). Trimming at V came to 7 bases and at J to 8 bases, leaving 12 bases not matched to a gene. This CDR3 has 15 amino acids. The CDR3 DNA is TGTGCCACCAACCGAGGGCGGGAGGGCCGCGATGAGCAGTTCTTC. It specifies CATNRGREGRDEQFF.

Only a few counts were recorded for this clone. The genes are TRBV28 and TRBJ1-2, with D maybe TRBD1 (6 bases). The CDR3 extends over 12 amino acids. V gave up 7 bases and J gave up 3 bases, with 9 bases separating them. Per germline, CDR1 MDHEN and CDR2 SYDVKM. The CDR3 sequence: CASTTGYYGYTF. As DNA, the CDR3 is TGTGCCAGCACGACAGGCTACTATGGCTACACCTTC.